The clone carrying this T cell receptor (beta chain) has just one count. Antigen specificity is unknown. This record belongs to a study of T cells in Graves' hyperthyroidism and ophthalmopathy. Whole-study findings and limits: Most clonotypes that expanded in the thyroid above 0.001 also showed up in blood.

Patients were excluded for uncontrolled infection, other autoimmune disease, pregnancy or lactation. RNA transcripts provided the source from which TCR beta CDR3 regions were amplified. Primed by the HTBI set, a first-round RT-PCR was run on the TCR CDR3. MiXCR was run by TCRdb on the multiplex PCR reads, yielding one entry per CDR3 protein. The sample includes 300,000 to 500,000 distinct CDR3 sequences, about 15% of them seen just once. The V and J ends lost 5 bases and 1 base, in that order; junction bases with no gene match: 11. CDR3 length: 17 amino acids. CDR1 SGHVS and CDR2 FNYEAQ come from the germline V gene.

The chain recombines TRBV7-6 with TRBJ2-7, with 10 bases identical to TRBD2. The sequence derives from a woman aged 25 to 39 with Graves' hyperthyroidism. Sample: blood. The CDR3 sequence is CASSLSAGGTQSYEQYF. The CDR3 DNA is TGTGCCAGCAGCCTGTCAGCGGGAGGGACGCAATCCTACGAGCAGTACTTC.